The entry below gives a single TCR beta chain sequence along with its context. Its antigen is not known. This entry belongs to a study of glioma-infiltrating T cells after dendritic cell vaccination. General study points: Survival was not directly related to TCR clonality in these patients.

TCRB CDR3 was amplified from 2 ug genomic DNA or less. The PCR used 60 V beta and 13 J beta primers. Only in-frame clones appear in the TCRdb table, and some are missing; sequencing was by immunoSEQ multiplex PCR. The sample carries fewer than 75,000 clones, 65% to 90% recorded once. Selection required adequate fresh-frozen tumor tissue plus more than two years' survival data. This specimen was blood, taken before dendritic cell vaccination. The sequence came from a human donor with glioblastoma.

The CDR3, as DNA: TGTGCCACCAGCAGAGAACCGACAGGGGGAAGTCAGCCCCAGCATTTT. Protein: CATSREPTGGSQPQHF. This chain connects TRBV15 to TRBJ1-5; 9 positions match TRBD1. The CDR3 totals 16 residues. Germline CDR1 is LNHNV and CDR2 is YYDKDF (reference sequence). With 0 bases clipped from V and 6 bases from J, the junction kept 6 bases outside the gene matches.